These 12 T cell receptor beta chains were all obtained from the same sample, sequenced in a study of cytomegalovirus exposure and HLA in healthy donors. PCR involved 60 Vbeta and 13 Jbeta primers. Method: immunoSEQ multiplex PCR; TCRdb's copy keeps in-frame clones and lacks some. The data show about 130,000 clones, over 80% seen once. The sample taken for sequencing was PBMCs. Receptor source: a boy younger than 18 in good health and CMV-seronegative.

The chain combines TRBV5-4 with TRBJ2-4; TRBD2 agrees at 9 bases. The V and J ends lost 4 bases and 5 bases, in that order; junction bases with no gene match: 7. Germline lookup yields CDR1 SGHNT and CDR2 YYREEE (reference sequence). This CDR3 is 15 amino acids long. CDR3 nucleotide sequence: TGTGCCAGCAGCGGGGGGCGGGAGGGGGAAAACATTCAGTACTTC. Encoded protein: CASSGGREGENIQYF. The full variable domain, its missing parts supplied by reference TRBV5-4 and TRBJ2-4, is ETGVTQSPTHLIKTRGQQVTLRCSSQSGHNTVSWYQQALGQGPQFIFQYYREEENGRGNFPPRFSGLQFPNYSSELNVNALELDDSALYLCASSGGREGENIQYFGAGTRLSVL.

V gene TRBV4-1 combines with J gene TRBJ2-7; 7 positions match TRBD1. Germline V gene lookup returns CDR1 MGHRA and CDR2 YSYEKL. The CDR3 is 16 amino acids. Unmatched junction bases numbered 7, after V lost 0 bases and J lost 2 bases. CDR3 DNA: TGCGCCAGCAGCCAAGAGCTAAACAGGGGAGCCTACGAGCAGTACTTC. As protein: CASSQELNRGAYEQYF.

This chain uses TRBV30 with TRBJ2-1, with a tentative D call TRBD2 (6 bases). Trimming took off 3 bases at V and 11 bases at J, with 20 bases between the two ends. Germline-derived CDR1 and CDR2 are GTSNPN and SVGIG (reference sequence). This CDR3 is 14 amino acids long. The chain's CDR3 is CAWSALSRSGQQFF. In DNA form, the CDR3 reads TGTGCCTGGAGCGCCCTATCCCGTAGCGGTCAGCAGTTCTTC.

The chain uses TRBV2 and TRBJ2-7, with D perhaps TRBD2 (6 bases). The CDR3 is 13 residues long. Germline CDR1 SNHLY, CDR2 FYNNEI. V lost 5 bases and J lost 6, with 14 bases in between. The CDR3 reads CASSIGAGGEQYF. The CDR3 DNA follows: TGTGCCAGCAGTATAGGCGCCGGGGGCGAGCAGTACTTC.

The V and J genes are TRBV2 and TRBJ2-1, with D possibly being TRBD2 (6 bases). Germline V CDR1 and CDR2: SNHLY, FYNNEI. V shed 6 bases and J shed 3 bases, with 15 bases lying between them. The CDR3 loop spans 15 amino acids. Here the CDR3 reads CASRDYSGLYNEQFF. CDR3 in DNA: TGTGCCAGCAGAGACTATAGCGGACTCTACAATGAGCAGTTCTTC.

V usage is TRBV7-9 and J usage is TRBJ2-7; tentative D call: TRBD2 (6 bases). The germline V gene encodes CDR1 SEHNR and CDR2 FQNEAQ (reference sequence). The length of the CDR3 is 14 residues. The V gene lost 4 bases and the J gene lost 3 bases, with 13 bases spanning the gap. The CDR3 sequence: CASSSRDFIYEQYF. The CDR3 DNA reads TGTGCCAGCAGCTCCCGGGACTTCATCTACGAGCAGTACTTC.

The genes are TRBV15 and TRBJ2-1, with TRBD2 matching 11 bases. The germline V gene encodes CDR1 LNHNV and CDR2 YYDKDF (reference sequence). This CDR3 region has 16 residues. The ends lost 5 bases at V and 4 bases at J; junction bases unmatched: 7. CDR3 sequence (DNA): TGTGCCACCAGCCCCCGGGGACTAGCGGCTTACAATGAGCAGTTCTTC. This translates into CATSPRGLAAYNEQFF.

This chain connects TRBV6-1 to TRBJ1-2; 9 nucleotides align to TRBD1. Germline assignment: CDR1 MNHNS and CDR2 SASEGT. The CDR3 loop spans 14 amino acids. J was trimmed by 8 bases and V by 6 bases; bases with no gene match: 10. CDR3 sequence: CASSQTGGTGGYTF. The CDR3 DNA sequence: TGTGCCAGCAGCCAGACAGGGGGGACGGGGGGCTACACCTTC.

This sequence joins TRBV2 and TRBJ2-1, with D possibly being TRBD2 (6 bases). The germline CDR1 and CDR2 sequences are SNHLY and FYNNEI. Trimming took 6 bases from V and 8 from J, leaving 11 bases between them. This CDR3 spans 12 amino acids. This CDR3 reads CASRAGTDEQFF. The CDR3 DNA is TGTGCCAGCAGGGCGGGAACAGATGAGCAGTTCTTC. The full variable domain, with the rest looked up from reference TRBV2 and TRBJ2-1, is EPEVTQTPSHQVTQMGQEVILRCVPISNHLYFYWYRQILGQKVEFLVSFYNNEISEKSEIFDDQFSVERPDGSNFTLKIRSTKLEDSAMYFCASRAGTDEQFFGPGTRLTVL.

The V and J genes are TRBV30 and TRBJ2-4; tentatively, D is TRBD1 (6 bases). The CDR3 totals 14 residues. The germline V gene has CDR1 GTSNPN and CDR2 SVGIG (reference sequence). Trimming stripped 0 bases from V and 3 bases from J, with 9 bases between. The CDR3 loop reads CAWSVWDNKNIQYF. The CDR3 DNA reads TGTGCCTGGAGTGTTTGGGACAACAAAAACATTCAGTACTTC.

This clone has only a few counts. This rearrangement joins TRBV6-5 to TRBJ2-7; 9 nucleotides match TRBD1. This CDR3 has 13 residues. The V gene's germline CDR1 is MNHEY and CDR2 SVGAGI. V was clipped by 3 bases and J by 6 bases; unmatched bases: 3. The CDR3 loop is CASSYTGGGEQYF. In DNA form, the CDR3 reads TGTGCCAGCAGTTATACAGGGGGCGGCGAGCAGTACTTC.

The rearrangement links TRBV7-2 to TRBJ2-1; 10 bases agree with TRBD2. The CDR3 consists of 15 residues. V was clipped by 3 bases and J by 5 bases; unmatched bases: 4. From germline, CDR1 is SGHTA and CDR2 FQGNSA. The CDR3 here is CASSFSSGGDNEQFF. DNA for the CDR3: TGTGCCAGCAGCTTTTCTAGCGGGGGAGACAATGAGCAGTTCTTC.